The 27 T cell receptor beta chains listed next were all sequenced from one sample in a study of Graves' ophthalmopathy and Graves' hyperthyroidism. Scientists amplified the TCR beta CDR3 regions from RNA transcripts. RT-PCR was first run with HTBI primers, then multiplex PCR in a second round. TCRdb analysed the multiplex PCR reads with MiXCR anew, one entry per CDR3 protein. The sample contains 200,000 to 250,000 distinct CDR3 sequences, around 42% of which appear only once. Input material: peripheral blood. The receptors derive from an adult man with Graves' ophthalmopathy.

V is TRBV27 and J is TRBJ1-2; TRBD1 agrees at 9 bases. Germline V gene sequence: CDR1 MNHEY, CDR2 SMNVEV (reference sequence). The CDR3 consists of 19 residues. V was clipped by 5 bases and J by 5 bases; unmatched bases: 21. The CDR3 nucleotides are TGTGCCAGCAGTCCCTTGGACAGGGGAGAGGTCCGACCGTTTTATGGCTACACCTTC. Translating it yields CASSPLDRGEVRPFYGYTF.

This rearrangement joins TRBV7-2 to TRBJ2-7, with D perhaps matching TRBD1 or TRBD2 (5 bases each). In germline, CDR1 is SGHTA, CDR2 FQGNSA. The CDR3 runs to 15 residues. Trimming left V 2 bases short and J 3 bases short, with 14 bases between. Here the CDR3 DNA reads TGTGCCAGCAGCTTACTCCCGGGACCCCTCTACGAGCAGTACTTC. As protein: CASSLLPGPLYEQYF.

This clonotype appeared a few times. V and J are TRBV4-1 and TRBJ1-1; D remains ambiguous. Germline V gives CDR1 MGHRA, CDR2 YSYEKL. V was pared by 4 bases and J by 1 base, with 7 bases between. CDR3 length equals 13 residues. CDR3 nucleotides: TGCGCCAGCAGCCGACCAGAGAACACTGAAGCTTTCTTT. Residues: CASSRPENTEAFF.

Of note for this clonotype: The conserved closing phenylalanine or tryptophan is absent in this CDR3, likely reflecting a read error. The V and J genes are TRBV29-1 and TRBJ2-7; TRBD1 agrees at 8 bases. The trim removed 6 bases at V and 2 bases at J, leaving 6 bases unmatched. The germline gives CDR1 SQVTM, CDR2 ANQGSEA. The CDR3 length is 13 residues. This CDR3 is CSVDGQGTYEQYL. In DNA, the CDR3 is TGCAGCGTGGATGGACAGGGAACCTACGAGCAGTACCTC.

A word on this clonotype: Likely a read error: the CDR3 ends without its conserved phenylalanine or tryptophan. The V and J genes are TRBV4-1 and TRBJ1-2; D is undetermined. Per germline, CDR1 MGHRA and CDR2 YSYEKL. The CDR3 is made up of 14 amino acids. Between the trimmed V and J ends, which lost 2 bases and 4 bases, there was a span of 11 bases. The CDR3 DNA reads as TGCGCCAGCAGCCAATCGGGCACGTTCTATGGCTACACCCTC. This sequence encodes CASSQSGTFYGYTL.

The chain is built from TRBV4-2 and TRBJ2-5; the D is unclear. Germline assignment: CDR1 LGHNA and CDR2 YNFKEQ. V lost 4 bases to trimming and J lost 2 bases, with 11 bases between them. CDR3 length: 14 residues. CDR3 loop: CASSPRPEQETQYF. DNA of the CDR3: TGTGCCAGCAGCCCTAGACCCGAACAAGAGACCCAGTACTTC.

The table lists this clonotype with many counts. This chain joins TRBV25-1 and TRBJ2-6; 7 positions match TRBD1. Germline V gene lookup returns CDR1 MGHDK and CDR2 SYGVNS. The CDR3 loop spans 16 amino acids. The ends lost 4 bases at V and 1 base at J; junction bases unmatched: 4. The DNA for the CDR3 is TGTGCCAGCAGTGCGGACAGGTTGTCTGGGGCCAACGTCCTGACTTTC. This encodes CASSADRLSGANVLTF.

In this sample, this clonotype turned up once. A read error may explain this, as a much larger clone is one base away. The rearrangement joins TRBV29-1 to TRBJ1-1; weak D call: TRBD1 (6 bases). Germline CDR1 is SQVTM and CDR2 is ANQGSEA. Trimming shortened V by 4 bases and J by 5 bases, and 20 bases separated the two germline ends. The CDR3 totals 15 residues. The CDR3 protein is CSVGAGDLSGTEAFF. The CDR3, as DNA: TGCAGCGTTGGGGCAGGGGATTTGAGTGGGACTGAAGCTTTCTTT.

This rearrangement joins TRBV2 to TRBJ1-1, with a possible D match to TRBD1 (5 bases). From germline, CDR1 is SNHLY and CDR2 FYNNEI. Trimming took off 4 bases at V and 0 bases at J, with 21 bases between the two ends. This CDR3 spans 18 amino acids. This chain's CDR3 is CASSGGVDGSFMNTEAFF. CDR3 DNA sequence: TGTGCCAGCAGTGGGGGGGTCGACGGCAGTTTCATGAACACTGAAGCTTTCTTT. Variable domain in full (rest from reference TRBV2 and TRBJ1-1): EPEVTQTPSHQVTQMGQEVILRCVPISNHLYFYWYRQILGQKVEFLVSFYNNEISEKSEIFDDQFSVERPDGSNFTLKIRSTKLEDSAMYFCASSGGVDGSFMNTEAFFGQGTRLTVV.

The chain is built from TRBV7-6 and TRBJ1-1; weak D call: TRBD1 (5 bases). The CDR3 spans 13 residues. Germline lookup yields CDR1 SGHVS and CDR2 FNYEAQ. The V and J ends lost 4 bases and 4 bases respectively, with 10 bases between them. This CDR3 reads CASSSVQGTEAFF. Here the CDR3 DNA reads TGTGCCAGCAGCTCGGTCCAGGGCACTGAAGCTTTCTTT.

V and J are TRBV2 and TRBJ2-7; 9 nucleotides match TRBD1. Germline loops: CDR1 SNHLY, CDR2 FYNNEI. The CDR3 length is 14 residues. Unmatched junction bases numbered 7, after V lost 6 bases and J lost 4 bases. The CDR3 DNA reads as TGTGCCAGCAGGATGGACAGGGGTTCATACGAGCAGTACTTC. It specifies CASRMDRGSYEQYF.

This clonotype has only a few counts. The chain uses TRBV19 and TRBJ1-1; D is undetermined. Trimming removed 5 bases from V and 1 base from J, with 8 bases in between. There are 13 residues in the CDR3. Germline lookup yields CDR1 LNHDA and CDR2 SQIVND (reference sequence). The CDR3 reads CASSSRSNTEAFF. The CDR3 bases are TGTGCCAGTAGTTCACGTTCGAACACTGAAGCTTTCTTT.

The sample holds many counts of this clonotype. This chain joins TRBV10-2 and TRBJ1-5; D ambiguous. This CDR3 region has 13 residues. CDR1 and CDR2 (germline): WSHSY, SAAADI. V was trimmed by 7 bases and J by 0 bases, leaving 7 bases between them. This CDR3 is CASMRYSNQPQHF. The DNA of the CDR3 is TGCGCCAGCATGAGGTATAGCAATCAGCCCCAGCATTTT.

This clonotype was observed at least ten times. The rearrangement joins TRBV7-2 to TRBJ1-2, with D perhaps matching TRBD1 (5 bases). With 3 bases removed from V and 0 bases from J, the gap between germline ends came to 5 bases. The CDR3 contains 13 residues. Germline V gene sequence: CDR1 SGHTA, CDR2 FQGNSA. The CDR3 loop reads CASSLDTNYGYTF. The DNA of the CDR3 is TGTGCCAGCAGCTTGGACACTAACTATGGCTACACCTTC.

The chain joins TRBV5-5 to TRBJ2-5; 10 bases align to TRBD2. Germline values: CDR1 SGHKS, CDR2 YYEKEE (reference sequence). The CDR3 is made up of 17 amino acids. V was clipped by 4 bases and J by 0 bases; unmatched bases: 9. The CDR3 protein is CASSQDLAGAHQETQYF. Here the CDR3 DNA reads TGTGCCAGCAGCCAAGATCTAGCGGGGGCCCACCAAGAGACCCAGTACTTC.

This clonotype showed up many times. A read error may account for a junction end that differs from germline. This rearrangement joins TRBV10-3 to TRBJ1-4; no definite D call. Germline CDR1 reads ENHRY; CDR2 reads SYGVKD. CDR3 length: 15 amino acids. In nucleotides, the CDR3 is TGTGCCATCAGTGAGCGGAGCGGGGATAATGAAGAACTGTTTTTT. Protein sequence: CAISERSGDNEELFF.

The rearrangement joins TRBV5-5 to TRBJ1-2, with D maybe TRBD1 (5 bases). The V end lost 4 bases, the J end lost 4 bases, and 14 bases lay between the germline ends. The germline gives CDR1 SGHKS, CDR2 YYEKEE (reference sequence). The CDR3 consists of 14 residues. CDR3 coding DNA: TGTGCCAGCAGCGTGGGACCCCAGGGCTATGGCTACACCTTC. Translation: CASSVGPQGYGYTF.

At least ten counts were recorded for this clonotype. V is TRBV5-8 and J is TRBJ1-1, with unresolved D. Germline V lookup: CDR1 SGHTS, CDR2 YDEGEE. This CDR3 spans 13 amino acids. V gave up 0 bases and J gave up 2 bases, with 5 bases separating them. The CDR3 reads CASSLDVNTEAFF. The CDR3 region has the DNA TGTGCCAGCAGCTTGGACGTAAACACTGAAGCTTTCTTT.

On this clonotype: Germline and junction disagree at one end, which may indicate a read error. The chain's CDR3 is CSARQGGNTEASF. CDR3 DNA sequence: TGCAGTGCTAGACAGGGGGGGAACACTGAAGCTTCCTTT. The rearrangement uses TRBV20-1 and TRBJ1-1; 7 nucleotides align to TRBD1. CDR1 is DFQATT and CDR2 is SNEGSKA in the germline V gene (reference sequence). This CDR3 has 13 residues.

This clonotype appeared many times. The V call is TRBV7-8, the J call TRBJ1-5, with D possibly TRBD1 on 6 matching bases. Germline CDR1 is SGHVS and CDR2 is FQNEAQ. Trimming left V 8 bases short and J 1 base short, with 6 bases between. The CDR3 has 12 amino acids. Here the CDR3 reads CASGQSNQPQHF. As DNA, the CDR3 is TGTGCCAGCGGACAGAGCAATCAGCCCCAGCATTTT.

V gene TRBV20-1 combines with J gene TRBJ2-7; TRBD1 matches 7 bases. CDR1 DFQATT and CDR2 SNEGSKA come from the germline V gene (reference sequence). The CDR3 is 11 amino acids. The DNA for the CDR3 is TGCAGCGGAACAGGGGACTACGAGCAGTACTTC. Translated: CSGTGDYEQYF.

The chain recombines TRBV7-8 with TRBJ1-5; D gene unclear. Germline V gene lookup returns CDR1 SGHVS and CDR2 FQNEAQ. Deletions cut 0 bases from V and 0 bases from J, with 9 bases between. This CDR3 has 16 residues. The CDR3 DNA is TGTGCCAGCAGCTTAGCTTTTATCGTTAGCAATCAGCCCCAGCATTTT. This gives the protein CASSLAFIVSNQPQHF.

This clonotype came up a few times. V usage is TRBV7-9 and J usage is TRBJ1-1; D is perhaps TRBD1 (5 bases). This CDR3 is 14 amino acids long. The germline V and J ends were trimmed by 2 bases and 5 bases, with 12 bases remaining between them. Per germline, CDR1 SEHNR and CDR2 FQNEAQ (reference sequence). The CDR3: CASSLMSGGTEAFF. The DNA of the CDR3 is TGTGCCAGCAGCTTAATGTCTGGGGGTACTGAAGCTTTCTTT.

This clonotype was observed at least ten times. At one end, the junction sequence differs from germline, possibly due to a read error. The V call is TRBV9, the J call TRBJ1-6; 10 positions agree with TRBD1. Germline assignment: CDR1 SGDLS and CDR2 YYNGEE. The CDR3 is 15 residues long. CDR3 sequence: CASSPPRTGGSPLHF. DNA for the CDR3: TGCGCCAGCAGTCCTCCCCGGACAGGGGGTTCACCCCTCCACTTT.

The gene calls are TRBV5-8 and TRBJ1-6; no firm D call. Trimming stripped 3 bases from V and 7 bases from J, with 14 bases between. The CDR3 covers 15 residues. Germline V lookup: CDR1 SGHTS, CDR2 YDEGEE. The DNA of the CDR3 is TGTGCCAGCAGCTCCTCACCGGGCCTAAATTCACCCCTCCACTTT. It yields the protein CASSSSPGLNSPLHF.

V usage is TRBV6-1 and J usage is TRBJ1-5, with D possibly being TRBD1 (6 bases). CDR1 is MNHNS and CDR2 is SASEGT in the germline V gene. The ends were cut back, 7 bases at V and 9 bases at J, with 16 bases in the middle. There are 13 residues in the CDR3. The CDR3 sequence is CASTVDRGRPQHF. CDR3 DNA: TGTGCCAGCACCGTGGACAGAGGGCGGCCCCAGCATTTT.

The chain combines TRBV4-2 with TRBJ1-5, with 10 bases fitting TRBD1. The germline gives CDR1 LGHNA, CDR2 YNFKEQ. V lost 0 bases, J lost 6 bases, and 5 bases stayed unmatched. The length of the CDR3 is 16 residues. Written as DNA, the CDR3 is TGTGCCAGCAGCCAAGATTTCGGACAGGGGGGTCAGCCCCAGCATTTT. Protein: CASSQDFGQGGQPQHF.